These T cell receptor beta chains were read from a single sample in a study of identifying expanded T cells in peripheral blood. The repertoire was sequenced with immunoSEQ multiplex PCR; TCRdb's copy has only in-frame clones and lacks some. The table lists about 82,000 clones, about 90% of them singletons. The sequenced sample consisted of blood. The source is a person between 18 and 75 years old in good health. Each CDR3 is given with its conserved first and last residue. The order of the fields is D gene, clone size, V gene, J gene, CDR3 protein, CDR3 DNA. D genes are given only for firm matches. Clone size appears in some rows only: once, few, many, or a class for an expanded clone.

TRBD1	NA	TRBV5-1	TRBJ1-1	CASSSDRGKAEAFF	TGCGCCAGCAGCTCTGACAGGGGGAAGGCTGAAGCTTTCTTT
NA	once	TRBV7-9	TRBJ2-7	CASSLGTYEQYF	TGTGCCAGCAGCCTCGGGACCTACGAGCAGTACTTC
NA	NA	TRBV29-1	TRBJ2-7	CSVTTQGDGEQYF	TGCAGCGTCACAACACAAGGAGATGGCGAGCAGTACTTC
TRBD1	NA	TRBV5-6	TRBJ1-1	CASSLIDRVVAEAFF	TGTGCCAGCAGCTTGATCGACAGGGTGGTAGCTGAAGCTTTCTTT
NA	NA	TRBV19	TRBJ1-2	CASSPLSAGWSYGYTF	TGTGCCAGTAGTCCCCTTTCAGCAGGCTGGTCCTATGGCTACACCTTC
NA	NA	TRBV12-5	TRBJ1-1	CASGPTVPNTEAFF	TGTGCTAGTGGCCCCACCGTCCCGAACACTGAAGCTTTCTTT
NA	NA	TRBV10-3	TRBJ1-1	CAINPGGGLDTEAFF	TGTGCCATTAATCCCGGCGGAGGGTTGGACACTGAAGCTTTCTTT
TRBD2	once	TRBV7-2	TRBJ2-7	CASSLVGHFAGVRGEQYF	TGTGCCAGCAGCTTAGTCGGTCATTTTGCGGGAGTCCGTGGCGAGCAGTACTTC
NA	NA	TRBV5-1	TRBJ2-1	CASSLSGPDYNEQFF	TGCGCCAGCAGCTTGAGCGGCCCTGACTACAATGAGCAGTTCTTC
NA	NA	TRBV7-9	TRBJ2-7	CASSLESAYEQYF	TGTGCCAGCAGCTTAGAAAGTGCCTACGAGCAGTACTTC
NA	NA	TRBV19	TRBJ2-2	CASSIRRTTNTGELFF	TGTGCCAGTAGTATAAGGAGGACAACGAACACCGGGGAGCTGTTTTTT
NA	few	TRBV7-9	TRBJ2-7	CASSLLLEQYF	TGTGCCAGCAGCCTCCTACTCGAGCAGTACTTC
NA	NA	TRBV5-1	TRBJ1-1	CASSAGGTMNTEAFF	TGCGCCAGCAGCGCCGGGGGGACTATGAACACTGAAGCTTTCTTT
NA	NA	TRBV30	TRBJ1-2	CAWRDNDYGYTF	TGTGCCTGGAGGGACAACGACTATGGCTACACCTTC
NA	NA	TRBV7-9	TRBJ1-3	CASSFSQGTGNTIYF	TGTGCCAGCAGCTTCAGTCAGGGGACTGGAAACACCATATATTTT
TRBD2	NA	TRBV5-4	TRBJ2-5	CASQTSGRKETQYF	TGTGCCAGCCAGACTAGCGGGAGAAAAGAGACCCAGTACTTC
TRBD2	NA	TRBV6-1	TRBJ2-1	CASSEGTSAYNEQFF	TGTGCCAGCAGCGAAGGGACTAGCGCCTACAATGAGCAGTTCTTC
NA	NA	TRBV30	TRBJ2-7	CAWSGPTKTVEQYF	TGTGCCTGGAGTGGGCCCACAAAGACCGTCGAGCAGTACTTC
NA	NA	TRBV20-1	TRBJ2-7	CSARVGYEQYF	TGCAGTGCTAGAGTGGGCTACGAGCAGTACTTC
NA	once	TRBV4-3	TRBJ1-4	CASSPQTGFIEKLFF	TGCGCCAGCAGCCCCCAGACAGGTTTCATTGAAAAACTGTTTTTT
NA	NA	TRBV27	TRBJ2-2	CASSQRVLVNTGELFF	TGTGCCAGCAGTCAGAGGGTTTTAGTGAACACCGGGGAGCTGTTTTTT
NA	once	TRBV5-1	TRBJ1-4	CASSLEGATNEKLFF	TGCGCCAGCAGCTTGGAAGGCGCAACTAATGAAAAACTGTTTTTT